This TCR beta chain was sequenced in a study of T cells in localized non-small cell lung cancer. Some clones are missing from TCRdb's copy, which holds only in-frame ones; the method was immunoSEQ multiplex PCR. The repertoire holds 75,000 to 90,000 clones, with about four fifths as singletons. In the case of this clone: Its antigen is as yet unknown.

CDR3 length equals 16 residues. Per the germline V gene, CDR1 is KGHSH and CDR2 is LQKENI. After removal of 3 bases from V and 2 bases from J, the junction contained 5 bases not matched to a gene. Study results and caveats: Sequencing was restricted to one tumor region; therefore, heterogeneity remains possible. In adjacent lung appeared a median around 57 of the top 100 tumor clones. Higher adjacent-lung clonality was associated with shorter survival. Tumor showed lower T cell clonality than uninvolved adjacent lung, where it was highest.

Sequencing was performed on peripheral blood, taken before any cancer treatment. This TCR was recovered from a man aged 40 to 70 with stage I lung adenocarcinoma. The V gene is TRBV18, the J gene TRBJ2-7, with 12 nucleotides matching TRBD2. CDR3 bases: TGTGCCAGCTCACCGACTAGCGGGAGTGACACCTACGAGCAGTACTTC. This encodes CASSPTSGSDTYEQYF.